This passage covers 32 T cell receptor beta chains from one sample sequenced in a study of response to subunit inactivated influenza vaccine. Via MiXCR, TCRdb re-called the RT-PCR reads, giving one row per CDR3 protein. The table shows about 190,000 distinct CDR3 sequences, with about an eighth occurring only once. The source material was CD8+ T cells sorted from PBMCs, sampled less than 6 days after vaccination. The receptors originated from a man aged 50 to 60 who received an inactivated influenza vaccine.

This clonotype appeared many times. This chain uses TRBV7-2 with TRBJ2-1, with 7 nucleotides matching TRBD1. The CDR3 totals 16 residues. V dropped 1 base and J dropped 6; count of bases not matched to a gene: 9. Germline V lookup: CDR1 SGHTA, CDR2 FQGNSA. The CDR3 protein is CASSLGPGAGGNEQFF. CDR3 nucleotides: TGTGCCAGCAGCTTAGGTCCAGGGGCAGGGGGCAATGAGCAGTTCTTC.

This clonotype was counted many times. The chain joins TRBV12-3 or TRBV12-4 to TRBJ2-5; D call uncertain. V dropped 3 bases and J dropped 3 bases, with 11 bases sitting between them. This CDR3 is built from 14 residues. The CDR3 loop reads CASSFRPAEETQYF. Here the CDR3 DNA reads TGTGCCAGCAGTTTTCGGCCAGCAGAAGAGACCCAGTACTTC.

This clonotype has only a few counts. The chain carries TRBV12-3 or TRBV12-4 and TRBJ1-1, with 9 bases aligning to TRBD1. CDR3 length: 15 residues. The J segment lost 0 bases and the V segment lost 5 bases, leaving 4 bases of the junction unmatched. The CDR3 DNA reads TGTGCCAGCAGTCGCCGACAGGGGGTGAACACTGAAGCTTTCTTT. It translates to CASSRRQGVNTEAFF.

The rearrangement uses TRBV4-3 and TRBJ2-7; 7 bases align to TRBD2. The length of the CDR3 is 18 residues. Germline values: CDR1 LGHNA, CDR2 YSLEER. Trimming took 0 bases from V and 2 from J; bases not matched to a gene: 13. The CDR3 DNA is TGCGCCAGCAGCCAAGATCTCGAGGAGGGCGGGAGAACCTACGAGCAGTACTTC. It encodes CASSQDLEEGGRTYEQYF.

DNA of the CDR3: TGCGCCAGCGCGACGGGGGCGAGGGCATCGGAGCCCCAGCATTTT. This codes for CASATGARASEPQHF. The chain combines TRBV10-2 with TRBJ1-5, with D possibly matching TRBD1 (6 bases). Trimming left V 8 bases short and J 8 bases short, with 22 bases between. Per germline, CDR1 WSHSY and CDR2 SAAADI. The CDR3 runs to 15 residues.

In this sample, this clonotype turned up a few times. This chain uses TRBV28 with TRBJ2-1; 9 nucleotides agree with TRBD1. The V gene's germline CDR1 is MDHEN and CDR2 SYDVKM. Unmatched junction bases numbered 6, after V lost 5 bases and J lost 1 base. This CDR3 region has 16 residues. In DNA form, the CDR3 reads TGTGCCAGCAGTCCGGGACAGGGAGTGTCCTACAATGAGCAGTTCTTC. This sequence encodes CASSPGQGVSYNEQFF.

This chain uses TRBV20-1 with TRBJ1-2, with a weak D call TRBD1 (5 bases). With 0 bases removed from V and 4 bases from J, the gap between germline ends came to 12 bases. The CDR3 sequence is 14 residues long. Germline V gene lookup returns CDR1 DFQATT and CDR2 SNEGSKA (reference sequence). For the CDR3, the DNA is TGCAGTGCTAGAGATATAGGGACTGGCTATGGCTACACCTTC. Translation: CSARDIGTGYGYTF.

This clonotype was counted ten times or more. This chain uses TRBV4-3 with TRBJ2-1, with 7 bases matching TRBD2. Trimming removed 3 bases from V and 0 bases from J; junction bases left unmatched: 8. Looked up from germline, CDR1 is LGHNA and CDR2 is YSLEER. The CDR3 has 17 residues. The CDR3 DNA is TGCGCCAGCAGCCATCAGTGGGGCGGGAGCTCCTACAATGAGCAGTTCTTC. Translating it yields CASSHQWGGSSYNEQFF.

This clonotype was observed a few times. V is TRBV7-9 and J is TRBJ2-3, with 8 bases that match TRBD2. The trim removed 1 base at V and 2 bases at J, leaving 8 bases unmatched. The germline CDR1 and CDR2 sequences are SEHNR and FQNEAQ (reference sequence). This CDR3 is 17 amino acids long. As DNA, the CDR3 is TGTGCCAGCAGCTTAGGGCAAGCGGGGGTATACACAGATACGCAGTATTTT. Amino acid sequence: CASSLGQAGVYTDTQYF.

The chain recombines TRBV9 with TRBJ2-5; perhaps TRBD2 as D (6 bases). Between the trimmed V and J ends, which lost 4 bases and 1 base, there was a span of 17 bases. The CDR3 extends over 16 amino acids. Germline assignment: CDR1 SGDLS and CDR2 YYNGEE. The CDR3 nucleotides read TGTGCCAGCAGCCGGGGCCGGGCGGGGCTCCAAGAGACCCAGTACTTC. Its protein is CASSRGRAGLQETQYF.

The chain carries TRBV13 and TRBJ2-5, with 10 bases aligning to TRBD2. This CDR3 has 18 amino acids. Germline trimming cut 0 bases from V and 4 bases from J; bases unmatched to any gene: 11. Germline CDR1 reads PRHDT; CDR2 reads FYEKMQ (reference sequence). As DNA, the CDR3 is TGTGCCAGCAGCTTAGGCACTAGCGGGAACCAGAGGAGAGAGACCCAGTACTTC. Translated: CASSLGTSGNQRRETQYF.

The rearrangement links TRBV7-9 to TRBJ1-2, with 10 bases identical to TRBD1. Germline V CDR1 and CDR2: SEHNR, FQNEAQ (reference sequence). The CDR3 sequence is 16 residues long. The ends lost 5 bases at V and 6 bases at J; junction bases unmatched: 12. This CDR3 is CASSPGTGDNSDGYTF. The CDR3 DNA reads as TGTGCCAGCAGCCCCGGGACAGGGGATAACTCCGATGGCTACACCTTC.

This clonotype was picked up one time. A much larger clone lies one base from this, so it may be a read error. CDR3 region: CASSLFQGPSTPCSYNEQFF. CDR3 sequence (DNA): TGCGCCAGCAGCTTGTTCCAGGGGCCCTCCACCCCATGCTCCTACAATGAGCAGTTCTTC. This chain connects TRBV5-1 to TRBJ2-1; tentatively, D is TRBD1 (6 bases). Germline V CDR1 and CDR2: SGHRS, YFSETQ. The CDR3 extends over 20 amino acids. The germline V and J ends were trimmed by 1 base and 0 bases, with 23 bases remaining between them.

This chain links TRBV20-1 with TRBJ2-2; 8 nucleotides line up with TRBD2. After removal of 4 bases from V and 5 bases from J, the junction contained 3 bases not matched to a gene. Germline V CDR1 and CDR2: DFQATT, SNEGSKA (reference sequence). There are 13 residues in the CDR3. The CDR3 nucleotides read TGCAGTGCTATTAGCGGGGCAACCGGGGAGCTGTTTTTT. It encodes CSAISGATGELFF.

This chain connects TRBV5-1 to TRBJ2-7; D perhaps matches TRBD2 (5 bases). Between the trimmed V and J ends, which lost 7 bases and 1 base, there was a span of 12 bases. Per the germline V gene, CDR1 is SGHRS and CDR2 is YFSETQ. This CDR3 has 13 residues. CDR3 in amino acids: CASGLASSYEQYF. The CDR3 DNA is TGCGCCAGCGGCCTAGCCTCATCCTACGAGCAGTACTTC.

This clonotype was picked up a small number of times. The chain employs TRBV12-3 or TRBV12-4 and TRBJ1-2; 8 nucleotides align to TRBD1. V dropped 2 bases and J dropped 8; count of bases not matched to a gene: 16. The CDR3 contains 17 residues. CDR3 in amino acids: CASSLSRTGPPEVGYTF. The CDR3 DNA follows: TGTGCCAGCAGTTTATCTAGGACAGGGCCCCCGGAGGTCGGCTACACCTTC.

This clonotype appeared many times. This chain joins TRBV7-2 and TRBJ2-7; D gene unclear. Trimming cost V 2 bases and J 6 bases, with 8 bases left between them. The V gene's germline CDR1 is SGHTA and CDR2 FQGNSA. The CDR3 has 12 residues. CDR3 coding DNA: TGTGCCAGCAGCTTATCATTAGGCGAGCAGTACTTC. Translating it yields CASSLSLGEQYF.

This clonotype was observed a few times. DNA of the CDR3: TGTGCCAGCAGCCGGACTAGCAACAATGAGCAGTTCTTC. Protein sequence: CASSRTSNNEQFF. This rearrangement joins TRBV7-9 to TRBJ2-1; 8 bases fit TRBD2. CDR3 length equals 13 residues. Trimming took 5 bases from V and 5 from J; bases not matched to a gene: 2. Germline V CDR1 and CDR2: SEHNR, FQNEAQ (reference sequence).

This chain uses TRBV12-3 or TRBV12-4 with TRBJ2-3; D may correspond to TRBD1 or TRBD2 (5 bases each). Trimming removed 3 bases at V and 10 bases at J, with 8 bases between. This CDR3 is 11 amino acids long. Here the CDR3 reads CASSFGTSQYF. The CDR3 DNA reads TGTGCCAGCAGTTTCGGGACGTCGCAGTATTTT.

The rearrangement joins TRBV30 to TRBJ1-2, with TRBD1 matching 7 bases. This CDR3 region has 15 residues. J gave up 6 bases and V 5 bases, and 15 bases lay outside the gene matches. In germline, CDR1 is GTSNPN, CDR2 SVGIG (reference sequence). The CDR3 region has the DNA TGTGCCTGGGAAGGGGAGTGGACAGGTACCAATGGCTACACCTTC. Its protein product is CAWEGEWTGTNGYTF.

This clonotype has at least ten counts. The CDR3 bases are TGTGCCAGCTCCTCGGGAAACTCCGGGGAGCTGTTTTTT. Protein product: CASSSGNSGELFF. The chain carries TRBV12-3 or TRBV12-4 and TRBJ2-2; perhaps TRBD2 as D (5 bases). V gave up 8 bases and J gave up 6 bases, with 13 bases separating them. The CDR3 sequence is 13 residues long.

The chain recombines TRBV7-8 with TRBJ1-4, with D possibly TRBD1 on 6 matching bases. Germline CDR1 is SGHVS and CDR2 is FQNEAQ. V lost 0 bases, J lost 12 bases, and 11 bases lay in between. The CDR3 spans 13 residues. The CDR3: CASSLAIRGELFF. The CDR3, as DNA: TGTGCCAGCAGCTTAGCTATCAGGGGCGAACTGTTTTTT.

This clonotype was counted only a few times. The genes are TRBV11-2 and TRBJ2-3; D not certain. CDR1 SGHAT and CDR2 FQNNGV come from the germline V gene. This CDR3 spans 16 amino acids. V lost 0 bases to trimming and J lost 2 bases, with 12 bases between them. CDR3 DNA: TGTGCCAGCAGCTTAGATCGATCGGTAATCACAGATACGCAGTATTTT. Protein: CASSLDRSVITDTQYF.

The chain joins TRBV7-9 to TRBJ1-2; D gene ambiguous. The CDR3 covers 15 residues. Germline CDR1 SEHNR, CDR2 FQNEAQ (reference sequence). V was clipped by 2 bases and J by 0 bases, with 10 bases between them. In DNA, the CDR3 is TGTGCCAGCAGCTTACCTAGAGGATCTAACTATGGCTACACCTTC. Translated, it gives CASSLPRGSNYGYTF.

Here the CDR3 DNA reads TGCGCCAGCAGCGAGTGGACTAGCGGCTCCTACGAGCAGTACTTC. Its translation: CASSEWTSGSYEQYF. J is TRBJ2-7 and V is TRBV5-1; 10 positions agree with TRBD2. J was trimmed by 0 bases and V by 4 bases; bases with no gene match: 4. Germline CDR1 is SGHRS and CDR2 is YFSETQ. This CDR3 is 15 amino acids long. Based on the CDR3 plus reference TRBV5-1 and TRBJ2-7, the full variable domain is KAGVTQTPRYLIKTRGQQVTLSCSPISGHRSVSWYQQTPGQGLQFLFEYFSETQRNKGNFPGRFSGRQFSNSRSEMNVSTLELGDSALYLCASSEWTSGSYEQYFGPGTRLTVT.

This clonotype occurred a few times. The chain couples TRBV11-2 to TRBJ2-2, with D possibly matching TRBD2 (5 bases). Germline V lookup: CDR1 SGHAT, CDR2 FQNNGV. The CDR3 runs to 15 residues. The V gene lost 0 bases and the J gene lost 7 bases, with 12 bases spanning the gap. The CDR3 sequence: CASSLDLRGLGELFF. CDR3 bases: TGTGCCAGCAGCTTAGATCTGAGAGGGCTCGGGGAGCTGTTTTTT.

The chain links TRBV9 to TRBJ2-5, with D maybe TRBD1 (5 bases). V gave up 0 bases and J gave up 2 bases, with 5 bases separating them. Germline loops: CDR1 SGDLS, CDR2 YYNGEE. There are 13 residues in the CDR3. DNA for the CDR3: TGTGCCAGCAGCGTAGACAGGCAAGAGACCCAGTACTTC. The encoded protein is CASSVDRQETQYF.

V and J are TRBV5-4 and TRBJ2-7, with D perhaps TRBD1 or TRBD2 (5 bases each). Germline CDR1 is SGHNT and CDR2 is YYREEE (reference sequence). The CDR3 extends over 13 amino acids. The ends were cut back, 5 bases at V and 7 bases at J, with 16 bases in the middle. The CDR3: CASSSRDVQEQYF. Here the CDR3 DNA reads TGTGCCAGCAGTAGCCGGGACGTCCAGGAGCAGTACTTC.

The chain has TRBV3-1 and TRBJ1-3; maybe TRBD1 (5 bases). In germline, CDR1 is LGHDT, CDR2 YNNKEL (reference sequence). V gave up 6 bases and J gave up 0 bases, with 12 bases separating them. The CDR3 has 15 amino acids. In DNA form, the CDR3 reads TGTGCCAGCAGTCGAACAGGAGCCTCTGGAAACACCATATATTTT. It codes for CASSRTGASGNTIYF. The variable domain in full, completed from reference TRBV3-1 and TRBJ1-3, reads DTAVSQTPKYLVTQMGNDKSIKCEQNLGHDTMYWYKQDSKKFLKIMFSYNNKELIINETVPNRFSPKSPDKAHLNLHINSLELGDSAVYFCASSRTGASGNTIYFGEGSWLTVV.

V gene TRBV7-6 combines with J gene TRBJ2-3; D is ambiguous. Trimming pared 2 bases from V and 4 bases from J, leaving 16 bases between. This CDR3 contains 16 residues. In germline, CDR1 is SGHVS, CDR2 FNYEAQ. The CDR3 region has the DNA TGTGCCAGCAGCTTACTCGATGGCACGGGCGCAGATACGCAGTATTTT. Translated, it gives CASSLLDGTGADTQYF.

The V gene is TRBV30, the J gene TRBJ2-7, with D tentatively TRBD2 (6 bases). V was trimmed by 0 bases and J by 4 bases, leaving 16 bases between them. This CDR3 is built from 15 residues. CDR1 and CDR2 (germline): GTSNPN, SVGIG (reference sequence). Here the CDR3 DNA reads TGTGCCTGGAGTGTACAGACGGGGAGGTGGTACGAGCAGTACTTC. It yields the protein CAWSVQTGRWYEQYF.

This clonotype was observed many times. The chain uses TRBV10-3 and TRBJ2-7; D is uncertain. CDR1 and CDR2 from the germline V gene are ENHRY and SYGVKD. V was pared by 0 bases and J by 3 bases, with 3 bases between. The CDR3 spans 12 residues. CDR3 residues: CAISESDYEQYF. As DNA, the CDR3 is TGTGCCATCAGTGAGTCGGACTACGAGCAGTACTTC.